Listed below are T cell receptor beta chains from one sample, sequenced in a study of T cell repertoires in cytomegalovirus infection. Each CDR3 protein is one row after TCRdb ran MiXCR on the reads. The sample has around 310,000 distinct CDR3 sequences; under 20% are singletons. Specimen: PBMCs. The receptors shown here come from a human donor in good health (CMV status not recorded). Some clones in this sample may be carry-over from other donors' samples. The CDR3 runs from the conserved cysteine through the conserved F or W. Each record gives: V gene, D gene, clone size, J gene, CDR3 protein, CDR3 DNA. The D gene is left open where the match is weak. Clone size, where shown, is once, few, many, or a class for clones that have expanded.

TRBV2,NA,NA,TRBJ2-7,CASSVQGGPGEQYF,TGTGCCAGCAGCGTCCAGGGGGGGCCCGGCGAGCAGTACTTC
TRBV6-4,NA,many,TRBJ2-3,CASRDRPGTDTQYF,TGTGCCAGCAGAGACCGACCCGGGACAGATACGCAGTATTTT
TRBV10-3,NA,NA,TRBJ2-7,CAISGAGSYEQYF,TGTGCCATCAGTGGTGCAGGCAGTTACGAGCAGTACTTC
TRBV4-2,NA,many,TRBJ1-3,CASSLTSGQSSGNTIYF,TGTGCCAGCAGCCTAACCTCGGGGCAGAGCTCTGGAAACACCATATATTTT
TRBV7-2,TRBD1,many,TRBJ2-7,CASSVRTGDSYEQYF,TGTGCCAGCAGCGTTCGGACAGGGGATTCCTACGAGCAGTACTTC
TRBV7-2,TRBD1,NA,TRBJ1-6,CASSHGGTGDVSPLHF,TGTGCCAGCAGCCATGGGGGGACAGGGGATGTTTCACCCCTCCACTTT
TRBV19,NA,NA,TRBJ1-5,CASSILEGLGGQPQHF,TGTGCCAGTAGTATACTCGAAGGACTTGGAGGTCAGCCCCAGCATTTT
TRBV12-3/TRBV12-4,TRBD2,few,TRBJ2-3,CASSPAWLAGDFTSTDTQYF,TGTGCCAGCAGTCCCGCCTGGCTAGCGGGGGATTTTACTAGCACAGATACGCAGTATTTT
TRBV6-2/TRBV6-3,NA,few,TRBJ2-7,CASRQSYEQYF,TGTGCCAGCCGGCAGAGCTACGAGCAGTACTTC
TRBV6-1,NA,NA,TRBJ2-1,CASSLLAHNEQFF,TGTGCCAGCAGTCTCCTAGCCCACAATGAGCAGTTCTTC
TRBV7-9,NA,many,TRBJ2-2,CASSFGPEATGELFF,TGTGCCAGCAGCTTCGGACCGGAAGCCACCGGGGAGCTGTTTTTT
TRBV18,TRBD1,NA,TRBJ2-1,CASSPPDRVNEQFF,TGTGCCAGCTCACCTCCCGACAGGGTAAATGAGCAGTTCTTC
TRBV5-1,NA,NA,TRBJ2-7,CASSLEAGPYEQYF,TGCGCCAGCAGCTTGGAAGCCGGGCCCTACGAGCAGTACTTC
TRBV7-2,NA,many,TRBJ1-1,CASSFVDGLNTEAFF,TGTGCCAGCAGCTTTGTAGACGGGTTAAACACTGAAGCTTTCTTT
TRBV2,TRBD2,few,TRBJ2-3,CASSEARLAGGTDTQYF,TGTGCCAGCAGTGAAGCGCGCCTAGCGGGGGGCACAGATACGCAGTATTTT
TRBV12-5,TRBD2,NA,TRBJ2-5,CASGPGTSGTLQETQYF,TGTGCTAGTGGTCCGGGGACTAGCGGGACCTTACAAGAGACCCAGTACTTC
TRBV28,NA,few,TRBJ2-3,CATLHTSTDTQYF,TGTGCCACCTTACATACTAGCACAGATACGCAGTATTTT
TRBV15,NA,few,TRBJ1-3,CATSRENLGQSGNTIYF,TGTGCCACCAGCAGAGAAAATCTCGGCCAGAGTGGAAACACCATATATTTT
TRBV25-1,TRBD2,few,TRBJ2-1,CASSEFGPVRGIRYNEQFF,TGTGCCAGCAGTGAATTCGGACCGGTGCGGGGGATTAGGTACAATGAGCAGTTCTTC
TRBV18,NA,few,TRBJ2-3,CASSPGDRVDTQYF,TGTGCCAGCTCACCGGGGGACCGAGTAGATACGCAGTATTTT
TRBV6-5,NA,many,TRBJ1-3,CASSYSKVGLGNTIYF,TGTGCCAGCAGTTACTCGAAGGTGGGGTTGGGAAACACCATATATTTT
TRBV3-1,NA,NA,TRBJ2-7,CASSQVGEQYF,TGTGCCAGCAGCCAAGTAGGCGAGCAGTACTTC
TRBV29-1,NA,few,TRBJ1-2,CSVEDWGRASSNYGYTF,TGCAGCGTTGAAGATTGGGGCAGAGCTTCCTCTAACTATGGCTACACCTTC
TRBV6-2/TRBV6-3,TRBD1,NA,TRBJ2-7,CATHHDRGSYEQYF,TGTGCCACCCATCATGACAGGGGGTCCTACGAGCAGTACTTC
TRBV12-3/TRBV12-4,TRBD2,few,TRBJ2-2,CASSLALAGGPGELFF,TGTGCCAGCAGTTTAGCACTAGCGGGGGGGCCCGGGGAGCTGTTTTTT
TRBV12-3/TRBV12-4,NA,many,TRBJ1-2,CASSRQTGQNYGYTF,TGTGCCAGCAGTCGACAGACGGGGCAGAACTATGGCTACACCTTC
TRBV6-1,TRBD1,many,TRBJ1-1,CASTKLPTGGYAEAFF,TGTGCCAGCACCAAACTCCCGACAGGGGGCTACGCTGAAGCTTTCTTT
TRBV12-3/TRBV12-4,NA,NA,TRBJ2-2,CASSFGPRLYNTGELFF,TGTGCCAGCAGTTTCGGGCCCCGCCTTTATAACACCGGGGAGCTGTTTTTT